This T cell receptor beta chain was captured in a study of T cell clonality in common variable immunodeficiency (dated by TCRdb to between 2014 and 2017). For sequencing input, CVID and control samples contributed equivalent amounts of genomic DNA. For every sample, a 60 bp segment covering the rearranged TCRbeta CDR3 region was amplified and then sequenced. TCRbeta amplification used the immunoSEQ assay, a bias-corrected multiplex PCR with high-throughput sequencing. Concerning the study's data processing: Each unique nucleotide sequence was treated as a clone and annotated with V, D and J genes, copy number and frequency. Sequences were labeled productive if in frame, and non-productive if out of frame or containing stop codons. As previously described, Shannon's entropy was used to calculate clonality. Mean CDR3 Kyte-Doolittle hydropathy was derived from the predicted amino acid sequences of productive clones. Using the R hclust function, scaled V gene usage was clustered hierarchically with Manhattan distance and complete linkage. Clone sharing by CDR3 amino acid sequence was assessed by resampling 12 repertoires per group over 100 rounds. The repertoires were screened for approximately 63 published EBV-specific TCRbeta sequences and approximately 240 published CMV-specific TCRbeta sequences. Analysis left out a couple of CVID samples that produced under 10,000 sequences, so 35 to 50 CVID repertoires remained. The immuneACCESS repertoire file appears here via TCRdb, limited to in-frame rearrangements. These files lack a portion of the clones; in checked studies, under half of the deficit traces to unresolved V genes, and the cause of the others is not known. That table furnishes V, J and clone size, whereas the DNA furnished D and trimming. The table for this sample lists tens of thousands of clones, none of them counted only once. 5.4% of the sample is held by the ten biggest clonotypes.

Results the study describes overall, beyond this receptor: Although equal DNA input was used, an average of about 83,000 unique sequences per sample was obtained for controls, compared with approximately 30,000 for CVID samples. The authors noted that sequencing repertoires of T cell subpopulations would be needed to clarify what caused the increased clonality in CVID. Correlations of repertoire features with clinical complications were constrained by heterogeneity among patients within the CVID cohort. Compared with healthy controls, CVID subjects showed increased TCRbeta clonality (t-test p = 0.018), a feature most characteristic of about a third of subjects. Fewer deletions and N-nucleotide insertions were reportedly observed in CVID TCRbeta sequences, and highly modified clones with 13 or more V deletions were reportedly absent from CVID TCRbeta sequences. Fewer TCRbeta clones were shared among CVID subjects than among healthy controls (p < 0.0001).

The CDR3 numbers 14 residues from cysteine through phenylalanine. The DNA covers only part of the CDR3, 33 bases in frame from base 1. From the germline V gene, CDR1 is SGHTA and CDR2 is FQGNSA. V trim: 6 bases; J trim: 6 bases; unmatched bases: 5. This clone was counted ten times or more. Its recognized antigen is unknown. Sequencing ends 3 residues short of the CDR3 end; the germline J gene provides the rest. Predominantly Caucasian heritage was noted among both the CVID patients and the healthy controls. Heparinized peripheral whole blood samples of roughly 5 to 8.5 ml were obtained from each donor. TCRbeta CDR3 repertoires were sequenced from genomic DNA of adults with common variable immune deficiency (CVID) and healthy adult controls. There were approximately 22 healthy adult volunteers in the control group (12 female and 10 or so male), ranging in age from about 23 to 75 years, with a mean age of around 36. Diluted blood was density-centrifuged over Hypaque 1077 or Ficoll-Paque to isolate peripheral blood mononuclear cells. Genomic DNA was obtained from unsorted mononuclear cells using either Qiagen column purification or a centrifugation-based method.

This sequence originates from a person aged 18-70 years in good health. The rearrangement combines TRBV7-2 with TRBJ2-1, with 10 central nucleotides matching TRBD2. The sequencing sample was made of peripheral blood mononuclear cells. The CDR3 DNA, read in part, is TGTGCCAGCAGTCTAGCGGGAGTGCGCAATGAG. Protein translation: CASSLAGVRNE. The whole CDR3 reads CASSLAGVRNEQFF.